A selection of T cell receptor beta chains follows, all from one sample in a study of CD8+ T cells in alopecia areata. Generated by immunoSEQ multiplex PCR, the TCRdb table keeps only in-frame clones and is missing some. The table lists fewer than 80,000 clones, approximately 64% of them singletons, with about a sixth in the top ten. Material: CD8+ T cells sorted from blood, obtained at week 0. The origin of the receptors is a human donor with alopecia areata. Both conserved end residues are part of each CDR3. D genes are given only for firm matches. Only some rows state a clone size, as once, few, many or a class for expanded clones.

v_call: TRBV2; d_call: TRBD2; j_call: TRBJ2-1; clone_size: .; cdr3_nt: TGTGCCAGCAGTAATCCGGGACTAGCGGGAGGGCCAACCCGCAGTGAGCAGTTCTTC; cdr3_aa: CASSNPGLAGGPTRSEQFF
v_call: TRBV27; d_call: .; j_call: TRBJ2-5; clone_size: .; cdr3_nt: TGTGCCAGCAGTTTATCCAACAGGGGAGGAGAGACCCAGTACTTC; cdr3_aa: CASSLSNRGGETQYF
v_call: TRBV30; d_call: .; j_call: TRBJ2-1; clone_size: .; cdr3_nt: TGTGCCTGGAGGGACAATGAGCAGTTCTTC; cdr3_aa: CAWRDNEQFF
v_call: TRBV28; d_call: .; j_call: TRBJ1-1; clone_size: few; cdr3_nt: TGTGCCAGCAGTTTAACAGGGATGCCTGAAGCTTTCTTT; cdr3_aa: CASSLTGMPEAFF
v_call: TRBV7-2; d_call: TRBD2; j_call: TRBJ2-7; clone_size: .; cdr3_nt: TGTGCCAGCAGCAAACTAAGCCGGACTAGCGGTGCGGTGTACGAGCAGTACTTC; cdr3_aa: CASSKLSRTSGAVYEQYF
v_call: TRBV30; d_call: .; j_call: TRBJ1-1; clone_size: .; cdr3_nt: TGTGCCTGGAGTACAGGTTCAGGGCTCACTGAAGCTTTCTTT; cdr3_aa: CAWSTGSGLTEAFF
v_call: TRBV30; d_call: .; j_call: TRBJ2-5; clone_size: .; cdr3_nt: TGTGCCTGGAGTGATGTACTTTACGGGAGCCAAGAGACCCAGTACTTC; cdr3_aa: CAWSDVLYGSQETQYF
v_call: TRBV6-5; d_call: .; j_call: TRBJ2-3; clone_size: .; cdr3_nt: TGTGCCAGCAGTTGGGCGGGTGTCACAGATACGCAGTATTTT; cdr3_aa: CASSWAGVTDTQYF
v_call: TRBV28; d_call: .; j_call: TRBJ2-7; clone_size: few; cdr3_nt: TGTGCCAGCAAGCTAGGAGCCTACGAGCAGTACTTC; cdr3_aa: CASKLGAYEQYF
v_call: TRBV27; d_call: .; j_call: TRBJ1-1; clone_size: .; cdr3_nt: TGTGCCAGCAGTCCAGGGCGGGTGGGGAACACTGAAGCTTTCTTT; cdr3_aa: CASSPGRVGNTEAFF
v_call: TRBV25-1; d_call: .; j_call: TRBJ2-1; clone_size: few; cdr3_nt: TGTGCCAGCACCCCGAGTACTAGTATGAGCAATGAGCAGTTCTTC; cdr3_aa: CASTPSTSMSNEQFF
v_call: TRBV28; d_call: .; j_call: TRBJ2-1; clone_size: .; cdr3_nt: TGTGCCAGCAAATTGGACCGCTGGAATGAGCAGTTCTTC; cdr3_aa: CASKLDRWNEQFF
v_call: TRBV29-1; d_call: TRBD2; j_call: TRBJ2-1; clone_size: .; cdr3_nt: TGCAGCGCCGCCGGACTAGCGGGGGGTGGGAATGAGCAGTTCTTC; cdr3_aa: CSAAGLAGGGNEQFF
v_call: TRBV4-3; d_call: TRBD2; j_call: TRBJ2-3; clone_size: many; cdr3_nt: TGCGCCAGCAGCCAAGAATGGACTAGCGGCACAGATACGCAGTATTTT; cdr3_aa: CASSQEWTSGTDTQYF
v_call: TRBV2; d_call: TRBD1; j_call: TRBJ1-5; clone_size: .; cdr3_nt: TGTGCCAGCAGTGAAGAACAGGGGGGTCTTGATCAGCCCCAGCATTTT; cdr3_aa: CASSEEQGGLDQPQHF
v_call: TRBV5-1; d_call: TRBD2; j_call: TRBJ2-7; clone_size: .; cdr3_nt: TGCGCCAGCACCCGCCTACCGGGAGGGTACGAGCAGTACTTC; cdr3_aa: CASTRLPGGYEQYF
v_call: TRBV4-1; d_call: .; j_call: TRBJ1-2; clone_size: .; cdr3_nt: TGCGCCAGCAGCCAAGAAAGCCACCCGTTGGGCTATGGCTACACCTTC; cdr3_aa: CASSQESHPLGYGYTF
v_call: TRBV7-3; d_call: .; j_call: TRBJ1-1; clone_size: .; cdr3_nt: TGTGCCAGCAGCCCCTCGTTGAACACTGAAGCTTTCTTT; cdr3_aa: CASSPSLNTEAFF
v_call: TRBV7-4; d_call: .; j_call: TRBJ2-5; clone_size: .; cdr3_nt: TGTGCCAGCAGCCGAGCCCCGTGGGGGGCCTCGAGGGAGGGAGAGACCCAGTACTTC; cdr3_aa: CASSRAPWGASREGETQYF
v_call: TRBV7-2; d_call: TRBD2; j_call: TRBJ2-1; clone_size: .; cdr3_nt: TGTGCCAGCAGCCAGACTAGCGGAACCTACAATGAGCAGTTCTTC; cdr3_aa: CASSQTSGTYNEQFF
v_call: TRBV6-1; d_call: .; j_call: TRBJ2-3; clone_size: few; cdr3_nt: TGTGCCAGCAGTGAGTGGGGACAAACAGATACGCAGTATTTT; cdr3_aa: CASSEWGQTDTQYF
v_call: TRBV27; d_call: .; j_call: TRBJ2-7; clone_size: .; cdr3_nt: TGTGCCAGCAGTCCCCAGGGTGGGCAGGGACCCTACGAGCAGTACTTC; cdr3_aa: CASSPQGGQGPYEQYF
v_call: TRBV2; d_call: TRBD2; j_call: TRBJ2-1; clone_size: .; cdr3_nt: TGTGCCAGCAGTGAGGCTAGCGGGCTTGTCGATGAGCAGTTCTTC; cdr3_aa: CASSEASGLVDEQFF
v_call: TRBV6-1; d_call: TRBD1; j_call: TRBJ2-7; clone_size: .; cdr3_nt: TGTGCCGGACAGGACAGGGGACCCTCCGAGCAGTACTTC; cdr3_aa: CAGQDRGPSEQYF
v_call: TRBV29-1; d_call: TRBD2; j_call: TRBJ2-5; clone_size: few; cdr3_nt: TGCAGCGTTGCGGGACTAGAAGAGACCCAGTACTTC; cdr3_aa: CSVAGLEETQYF
v_call: TRBV29-1; d_call: TRBD2; j_call: TRBJ2-1; clone_size: .; cdr3_nt: TGCAGCGTTGAGCGGGAGTGGGAGCAGTTCTTC; cdr3_aa: CSVEREWEQFF
v_call: TRBV6-6; d_call: .; j_call: TRBJ2-7; clone_size: .; cdr3_nt: TGTGCCAGCAGTGGTAATGACAACTCCTACGAGCAGTACTTC; cdr3_aa: CASSGNDNSYEQYF
v_call: TRBV30; d_call: .; j_call: TRBJ2-1; clone_size: .; cdr3_nt: TGTGCCTGGAGTGTAGTCAATGAGCAGTTCTTC; cdr3_aa: CAWSVVNEQFF
v_call: TRBV29-1; d_call: .; j_call: TRBJ2-7; clone_size: few; cdr3_nt: TGCAGCGTTGATAAGGGGAGCTACGAGCAGTACTTC; cdr3_aa: CSVDKGSYEQYF
v_call: TRBV29-1; d_call: .; j_call: TRBJ1-1; clone_size: .; cdr3_nt: TGCAGCGTTGAACAGAACACTGAAGCTTTCTTT; cdr3_aa: CSVEQNTEAFF
v_call: TRBV27; d_call: .; j_call: TRBJ2-5; clone_size: .; cdr3_nt: TGTGCCAGCGGCTCCATCGGGGGAGAAAAGACCCAGTACTTC; cdr3_aa: CASGSIGGEKTQYF
v_call: TRBV13; d_call: .; j_call: TRBJ1-1; clone_size: .; cdr3_nt: TGTGCCAGCAGCTTTTGGGTTGGAGGTTCCACTGAAGCTTTCTTT; cdr3_aa: CASSFWVGGSTEAFF
v_call: TRBV19; d_call: .; j_call: TRBJ2-7; clone_size: .; cdr3_nt: TGTGCCAGTAGTATCGGACCCCCGAGCTACGAGCAGTACTTC; cdr3_aa: CASSIGPPSYEQYF
v_call: TRBV4-3; d_call: .; j_call: TRBJ2-3; clone_size: .; cdr3_nt: TGCGCCAGCAGCCAAGATTACGAACAGGGTTTCAGCACAGATACGCAGTATTTT; cdr3_aa: CASSQDYEQGFSTDTQYF
v_call: TRBV5-1; d_call: .; j_call: TRBJ2-3; clone_size: .; cdr3_nt: TGCGCCAGCAGCTTGGAAGTCAGGAAAAGCACAGATACGCAGTATTTT; cdr3_aa: CASSLEVRKSTDTQYF
v_call: TRBV7-9; d_call: .; j_call: TRBJ1-3; clone_size: .; cdr3_nt: TGTGCCAGCAGCTTACCACCTCTCTCTGGAAACACCATATATTTT; cdr3_aa: CASSLPPLSGNTIYF
v_call: TRBV29-1; d_call: .; j_call: TRBJ1-2; clone_size: few; cdr3_nt: TGCAGCGTTATGGACAATGGCTACACCTTC; cdr3_aa: CSVMDNGYTF
v_call: TRBV15; d_call: TRBD1; j_call: TRBJ1-5; clone_size: .; cdr3_nt: TGTGCCACCAGCAGGGACAGGGGGAGCAATCAGCCCCAGCATTTT; cdr3_aa: CATSRDRGSNQPQHF
v_call: TRBV29-1; d_call: .; j_call: TRBJ1-1; clone_size: .; cdr3_nt: TGCAGCGCCGAGCCTACATGGGGAGGGGGGACTGAAGCTTTCTTT; cdr3_aa: CSAEPTWGGGTEAFF
v_call: TRBV4-3; d_call: .; j_call: TRBJ2-3; clone_size: few; cdr3_nt: TGCGCCAGCAGCCAAGACGGGGGATATGGCACAGATACGCAGTATTTT; cdr3_aa: CASSQDGGYGTDTQYF